This passage covers 9 T cell receptor beta chains from one sample sequenced in a study of T cell responses to AZD1222 COVID-19 vaccine. Some clones are missing from TCRdb's copy, which holds only in-frame ones; the method was immunoSEQ multiplex PCR. The sample has 160,000 or so clones, over 80% seen once. Sequencing used peripheral blood, obtained on day 0 of AZD1222 vaccination. These receptors were collected from an adult in good health.

J is TRBJ1-1 and V is TRBV18; D call uncertain. Germline V gives CDR1 KGHSH, CDR2 LQKENI. The germline V and J ends were trimmed by 3 bases and 1 base, with 9 bases remaining between them. CDR3 length equals 14 residues. This CDR3 reads CASSPRTENTEAFF. In DNA, the CDR3 is TGTGCCAGCTCACCTCGGACCGAGAACACTGAAGCTTTCTTT.

This sequence joins TRBV5-1 and TRBJ2-7; D unresolved. Germline loops: CDR1 SGHRS, CDR2 YFSETQ. This CDR3 is built from 16 residues. Trimming pared 0 bases from V and 0 bases from J, leaving 13 bases between. The CDR3 spells CASSLDASRSSYEQYF. DNA of the CDR3: TGCGCCAGCAGCTTGGACGCTTCTCGGAGCTCCTACGAGCAGTACTTC.

This clone appeared once. The chain carries TRBV5-8 and TRBJ2-1, with D tentatively TRBD2 (6 bases). This CDR3 has 14 amino acids. Trimming left V 4 bases short and J 2 bases short, with 10 bases between. Germline values: CDR1 SGHTS, CDR2 YDEGEE. The CDR3 nucleotides are TGTGCCAGCAGCGCGCGGGGCGCCTACAATGAGCAGTTCTTC. Translating it yields CASSARGAYNEQFF. Complete variable domain (other parts from reference TRBV5-8 and TRBJ2-1): EAGVTQSPTHLIKTRGQQATLRCSPISGHTSVYWYQQALGLGLQFLLWYDEGEERNRGNFPPRFSGRQFPNYSSELNVNALELEDSALYLCASSARGAYNEQFFGPGTRLTVL.

This chain links TRBV4-3 with TRBJ1-2; 11 bases agree with TRBD1. Trimming cost V 3 bases and J 8 bases; bases outside gene matches: 8. CDR3 length: 15 amino acids. The V gene's germline CDR1 is LGHNA and CDR2 YSLEER. The DNA for the CDR3 is TGCGCCAGCAGCCAGAGGGGACAGGGGGAGGAAGGCTACACCTTC. It codes for CASSQRGQGEEGYTF.

This chain joins TRBV28 and TRBJ1-1; no definite D call. The CDR3 loop spans 12 amino acids. V lost 7 bases and J lost 2, with 8 bases in between. The germline V gene encodes CDR1 MDHEN and CDR2 SYDVKM. The CDR3 DNA is TGTGCCAGCACCTCATATAACACTGAAGCTTTCTTT. It encodes CASTSYNTEAFF.

The chain carries TRBV18 and TRBJ2-7; 9 nucleotides align to TRBD1. V was clipped by 4 bases and J by 6 bases; unmatched bases: 4. Germline CDR1 and CDR2: KGHSH and LQKENI. The CDR3 contains 13 residues. This CDR3 reads CASSLGQGSEQYF. The CDR3 DNA reads as TGTGCCAGCTCACTCGGACAGGGGAGCGAGCAGTACTTC.

For the CDR3, the DNA is TGTGCCAGCAGTTTTGTCCGGGGCACTGAAGCTTTCTTT. Translating it yields CASSFVRGTEAFF. V gene TRBV12-3 or TRBV12-4 combines with J gene TRBJ1-1; D is undetermined. The CDR3 extends over 13 amino acids. V lost 3 bases and J lost 4, with 9 bases in between.

The gene calls are TRBV5-1 and TRBJ2-2; D perhaps matches TRBD2 (5 bases). The length of the CDR3 is 15 residues. The V end was cut by 0 bases, the J end by 7 bases, with 13 bases between. Germline CDR1 and CDR2: SGHRS and YFSETQ. The CDR3 loop is CASSLALGGDGELFF. CDR3 nucleotide sequence: TGCGCCAGCAGCTTGGCCTTAGGAGGAGACGGGGAGCTGTTTTTT.

This chain uses TRBV29-1 with TRBJ2-7; 7 bases agree with TRBD1. With V trimmed by 7 bases and J by 3 bases, 3 bases remained unmatched. The CDR3 consists of 11 residues. Germline values: CDR1 SQVTM, CDR2 ANQGSEA. CDR3 bases: TGCAGCGCCGGGGACAGCTACGAGCAGTACTTC. Protein sequence: CSAGDSYEQYF.